The source of this TCR beta chain is a study of STAT3 mutations in large granular lymphocyte leukemia. Study-wide context: Immunosuppressive therapy was given to more than half of T-LGLL patients. Study-level findings and limits: After therapy, 6 of 18 patients switched clonotypes, all new clones STAT3 wild type. In several patients, dominant TCR clone burden exceeded STAT3 mutant burden, suggesting STAT3 mutation arose secondarily. Every T-LGLL patient had at least one immunodominant TCRbeta clonotype.

Germline values: CDR1 SGHNT, CDR2 YYREEE (reference sequence). The CDR3 has 17 amino acids. The ends lost 4 bases at V and 4 bases at J; junction bases unmatched: 7. Details on this clone: The antigen is undetermined.

Tens of thousands of productive templates were obtained per sample on average. Assay used: immunoSEQ multiplex PCR; TCRdb lists only in-frame clones, some missing. Among under 15,000 clones listed, about 88% were seen once. V and J are TRBV5-4 and TRBJ2-1; the match to TRBD2 covers 14 bases. The sequence was collected from a man in his forties with T-cell large granular lymphocyte leukemia. Some clones in this sample may be carry-over from other donors' samples. Sequenced sample: peripheral blood mononuclear cells. In DNA, the CDR3 is TGTGCCAGCAGCAGACTAGCGGGGGGGAATTTATACAATGAGCAGTTCTTC. Translation: CASSRLAGGNLYNEQFF.